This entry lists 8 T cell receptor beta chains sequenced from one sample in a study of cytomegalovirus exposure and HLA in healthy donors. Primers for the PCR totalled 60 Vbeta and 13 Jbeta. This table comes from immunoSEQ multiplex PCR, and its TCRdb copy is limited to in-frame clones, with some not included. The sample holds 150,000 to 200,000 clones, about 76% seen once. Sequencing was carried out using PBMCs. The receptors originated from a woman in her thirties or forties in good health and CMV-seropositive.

The CDR3 sequence is CAWSAERGTEAFF. Here the CDR3 DNA reads TGTGCCTGGAGCGCCGAACGGGGCACTGAAGCTTTCTTT. The chain links TRBV30 to TRBJ1-1; D gene uncertain. Looked up from germline, CDR1 is GTSNPN and CDR2 is SVGIG (reference sequence). The CDR3 sequence is 13 residues long. V lost 3 bases and J 4 bases, leaving 12 bases between the germline ends. Looking up the rest from reference TRBV30 and TRBJ1-1 gives the full variable domain: SQTIHQWPATLVQPVGSPLSLECTVEGTSNPNLYWYRQAAGRGLQLLFYSVGIGQISSEVPQNLSASRPQDRQFILSSKKLLLSDSGFYLCAWSAERGTEAFFGQGTRLTVV.

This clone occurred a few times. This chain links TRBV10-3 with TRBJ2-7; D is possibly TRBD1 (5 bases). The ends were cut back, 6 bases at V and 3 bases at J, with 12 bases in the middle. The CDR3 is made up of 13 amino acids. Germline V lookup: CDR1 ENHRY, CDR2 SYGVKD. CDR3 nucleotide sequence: TGTGCCATCAGCTTCGACAGAAGCTACGAGCAGTACTTC. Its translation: CAISFDRSYEQYF.

Here the CDR3 reads CASSEIQGAGNTGELFF. The CDR3 DNA reads as TGTGCCAGCAGTGAAATACAGGGGGCCGGGAACACCGGGGAGCTGTTTTTT. The chain combines TRBV6-1 with TRBJ2-2; 9 bases map to TRBD1. This CDR3 contains 17 residues. Germline V gives CDR1 MNHNS, CDR2 SASEGT. The ends lost 2 bases at V and 1 base at J; junction bases unmatched: 5.

The CDR3 sequence is CASSVPQGAVGANVLTF. CDR3 bases: TGTGCCAGCAGTGTACCGCAGGGGGCAGTTGGGGCCAACGTCCTGACTTTC. V and J are TRBV2 and TRBJ2-6, with TRBD1 identical over 8 bases. The CDR3 extends over 17 amino acids. Germline-derived CDR1 and CDR2 are SNHLY and FYNNEI. After removal of 4 bases from V and 3 bases from J, the junction contained 8 bases not matched to a gene.

CDR3 bases: TGTGCCAGCAGCCCGCGAGGGGGGGAAGTACTAGCGGGGGGGAACAATGAGCAGTTCTTC. It yields the protein CASSPRGGEVLAGGNNEQFF. The gene calls are TRBV9 and TRBJ2-1; 13 bases line up with TRBD2. V trimming: 4 bases; J trimming: 5 bases; junction bases outside the gene matches: 18. CDR3 size: 20 residues. Looked up from germline, CDR1 is SGDLS and CDR2 is YYNGEE.

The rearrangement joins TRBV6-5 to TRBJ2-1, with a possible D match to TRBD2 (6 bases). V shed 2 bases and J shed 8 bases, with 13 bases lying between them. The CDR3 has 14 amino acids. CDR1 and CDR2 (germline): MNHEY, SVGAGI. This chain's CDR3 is CASSYGTPRDEQFF. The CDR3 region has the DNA TGTGCCAGCAGTTACGGGACTCCAAGGGATGAGCAGTTCTTC.

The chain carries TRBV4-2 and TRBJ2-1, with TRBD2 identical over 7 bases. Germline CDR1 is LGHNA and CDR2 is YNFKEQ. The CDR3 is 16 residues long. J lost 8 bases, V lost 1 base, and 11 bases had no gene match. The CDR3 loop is CASSQVGRASLDEQFF. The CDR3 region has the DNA TGTGCCAGCAGCCAAGTGGGGAGGGCCTCTTTGGATGAGCAGTTCTTC.

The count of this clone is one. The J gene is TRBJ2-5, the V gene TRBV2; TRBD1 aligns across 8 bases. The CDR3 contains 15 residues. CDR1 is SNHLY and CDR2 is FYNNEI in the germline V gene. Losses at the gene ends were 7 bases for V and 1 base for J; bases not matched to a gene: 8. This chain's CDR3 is CASNRQGPFQETQYF. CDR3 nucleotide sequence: TGTGCCAGCAACCGACAGGGGCCCTTCCAAGAGACCCAGTACTTC.